The TCR beta chain under discussion was sequenced for a study of OX40 agonist ivuxolimab in advanced cancers. The data were produced by immunoSEQ multiplex PCR, yet TCRdb's version contains in-frame clones alone and is incomplete. The repertoire holds 74,000 or so clones, with 85% to 95% as singletons. The sequence came from an adult with an advanced solid tumor such as melanoma, head and neck, liver or kidney cancer. This sample comprised CD4+ or CD8+ T cells sorted from blood, obtained in a trial of the OX40 agonist ivuxolimab.

The DNA for the CDR3 is TGTGCCAGCAGCTGGTGGGGATTTAGCAATCAGCCCCAGCATTTT. It is translated as CASSWWGFSNQPQHF. The chain employs TRBV5-6 and TRBJ1-5, with D unclear. The germline gives CDR1 SGHDT, CDR2 YYEEEE. This CDR3 spans 15 amino acids. V was trimmed by 3 bases and J by 0 bases, leaving 10 bases between them. Based on the CDR3 plus reference TRBV5-6 and TRBJ1-5, the full variable domain is DAGVTQSPTHLIKTRGQQVTLRCSPKSGHDTVSWYQQALGQGPQFIFQYYEEEERQRGNFPDRFSGHQFPNYSSELNVNALLLGDSALYLCASSWWGFSNQPQHFGDGTRLSIL.